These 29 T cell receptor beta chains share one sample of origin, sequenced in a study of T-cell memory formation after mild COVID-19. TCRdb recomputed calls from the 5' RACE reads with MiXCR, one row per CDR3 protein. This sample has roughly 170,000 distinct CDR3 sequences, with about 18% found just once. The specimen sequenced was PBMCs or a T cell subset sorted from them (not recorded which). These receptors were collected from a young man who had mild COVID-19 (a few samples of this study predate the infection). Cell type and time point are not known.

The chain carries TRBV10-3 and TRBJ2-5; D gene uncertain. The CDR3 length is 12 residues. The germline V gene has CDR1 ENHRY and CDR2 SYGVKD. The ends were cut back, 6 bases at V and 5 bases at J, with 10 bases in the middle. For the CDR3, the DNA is TGTGCCATCAGAGGAGTTGGGGAGACCCAGTACTTC. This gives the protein CAIRGVGETQYF.

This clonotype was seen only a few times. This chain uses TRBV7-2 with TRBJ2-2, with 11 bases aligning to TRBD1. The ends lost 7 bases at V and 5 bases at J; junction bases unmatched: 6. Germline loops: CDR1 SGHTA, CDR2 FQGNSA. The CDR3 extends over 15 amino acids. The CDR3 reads CASTRGQGATGELFF. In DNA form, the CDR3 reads TGTGCCAGCACCAGAGGACAGGGGGCAACCGGGGAGCTGTTTTTT.

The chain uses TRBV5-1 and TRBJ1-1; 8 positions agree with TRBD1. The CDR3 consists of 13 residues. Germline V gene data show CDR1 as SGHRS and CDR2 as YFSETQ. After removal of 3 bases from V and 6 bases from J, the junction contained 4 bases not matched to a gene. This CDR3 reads CASSYKQGAEAFF. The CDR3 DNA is TGCGCCAGCAGCTACAAACAGGGGGCTGAAGCTTTCTTT.

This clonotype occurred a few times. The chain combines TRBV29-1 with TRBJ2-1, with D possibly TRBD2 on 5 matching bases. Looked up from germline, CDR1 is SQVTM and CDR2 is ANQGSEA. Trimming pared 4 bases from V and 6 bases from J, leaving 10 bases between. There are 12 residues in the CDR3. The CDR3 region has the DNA TGCAGCGTTGGAGGGTCGACCAATGAGCAGTTCTTC. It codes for CSVGGSTNEQFF.

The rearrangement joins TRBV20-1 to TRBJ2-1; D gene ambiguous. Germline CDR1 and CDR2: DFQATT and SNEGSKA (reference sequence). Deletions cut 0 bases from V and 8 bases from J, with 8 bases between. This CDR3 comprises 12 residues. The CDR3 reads CSARDVADEQFF. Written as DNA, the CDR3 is TGCAGTGCTAGAGATGTGGCGGATGAGCAGTTCTTC.

CDR3 nucleotide sequence: TGTGCCAGCAGCTACCTAGCCCCATCGACTGGAAACACCATATATTTT. Its translation is CASSYLAPSTGNTIYF. V gene TRBV12-3 or TRBV12-4 combines with J gene TRBJ1-3; D unclear. V shed 6 bases and J shed 2 bases, with 17 bases lying between them. The CDR3 spans 16 residues.

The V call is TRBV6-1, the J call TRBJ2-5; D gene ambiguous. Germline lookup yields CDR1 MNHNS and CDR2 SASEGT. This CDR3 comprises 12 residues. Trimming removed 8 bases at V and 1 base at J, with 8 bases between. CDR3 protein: CASRYSQETQYF. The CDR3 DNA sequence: TGTGCCAGCCGTTACAGCCAAGAGACCCAGTACTTC.

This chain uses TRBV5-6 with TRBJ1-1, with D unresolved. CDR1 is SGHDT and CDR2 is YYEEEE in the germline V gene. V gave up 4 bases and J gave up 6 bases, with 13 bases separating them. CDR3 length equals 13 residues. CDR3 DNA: TGTGCCAGCAGCCCTGTCGGTTCCCCTGAAGCTTTCTTT. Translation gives CASSPVGSPEAFF.

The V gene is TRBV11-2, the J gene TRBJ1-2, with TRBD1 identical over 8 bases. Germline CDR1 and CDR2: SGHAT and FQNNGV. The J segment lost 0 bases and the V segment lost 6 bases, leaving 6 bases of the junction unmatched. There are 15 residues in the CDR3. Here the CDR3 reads CASRLPGQANYGYTF. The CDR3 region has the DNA TGTGCCAGCAGACTACCGGGACAGGCTAACTATGGCTACACCTTC.

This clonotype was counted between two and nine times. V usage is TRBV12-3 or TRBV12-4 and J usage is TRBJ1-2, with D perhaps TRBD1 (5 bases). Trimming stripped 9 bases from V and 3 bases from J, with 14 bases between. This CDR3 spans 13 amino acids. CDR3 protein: CASSPGDYYGYTF. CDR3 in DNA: TGTGCCAGTAGCCCCGGGGACTACTATGGCTACACCTTC.

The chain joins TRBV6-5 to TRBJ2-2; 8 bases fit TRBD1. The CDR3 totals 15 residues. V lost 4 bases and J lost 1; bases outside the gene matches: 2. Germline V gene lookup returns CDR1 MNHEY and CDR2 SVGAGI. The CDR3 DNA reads TGTGCCAGCAGTTCGGGGACAGGGAACACCGGGGAGCTGTTTTTT. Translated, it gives CASSSGTGNTGELFF.

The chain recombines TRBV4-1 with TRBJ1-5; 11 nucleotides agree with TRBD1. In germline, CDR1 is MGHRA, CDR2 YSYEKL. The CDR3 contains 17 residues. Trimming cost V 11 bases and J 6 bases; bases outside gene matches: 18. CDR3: CARLGGPGQGVFQPQHF. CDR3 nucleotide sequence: TGCGCCCGCCTAGGGGGCCCGGGACAGGGGGTATTTCAGCCCCAGCATTTT.

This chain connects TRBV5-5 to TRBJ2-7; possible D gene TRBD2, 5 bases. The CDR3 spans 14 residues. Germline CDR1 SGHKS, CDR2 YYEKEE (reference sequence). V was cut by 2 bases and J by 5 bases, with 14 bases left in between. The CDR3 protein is CASSFDGVLDEQYV. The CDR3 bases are TGTGCCAGCAGCTTCGACGGAGTACTAGACGAGCAGTACGTC.

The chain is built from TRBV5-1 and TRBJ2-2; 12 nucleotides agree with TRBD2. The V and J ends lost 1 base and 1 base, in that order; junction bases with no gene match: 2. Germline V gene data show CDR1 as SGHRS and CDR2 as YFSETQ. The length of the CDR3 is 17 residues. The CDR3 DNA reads TGCGCCAGCAGCTTGCAGACTAGCGGGGGGAACACCGGGGAGCTGTTTTTT. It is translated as CASSLQTSGGNTGELFF.

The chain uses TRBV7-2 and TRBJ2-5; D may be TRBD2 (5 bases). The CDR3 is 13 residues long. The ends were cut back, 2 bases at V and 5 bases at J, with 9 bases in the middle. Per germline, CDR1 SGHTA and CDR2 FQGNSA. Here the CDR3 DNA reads TGTGCCAGCAGCTTAACCCTAGCCGAGACCCAGTACTTC. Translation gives CASSLTLAETQYF.

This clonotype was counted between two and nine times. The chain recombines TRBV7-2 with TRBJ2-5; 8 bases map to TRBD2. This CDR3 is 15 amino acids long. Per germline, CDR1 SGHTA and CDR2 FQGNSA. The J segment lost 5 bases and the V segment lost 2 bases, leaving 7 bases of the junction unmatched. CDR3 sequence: CASSLPLAGYETQYF. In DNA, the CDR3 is TGTGCCAGCAGCTTACCCCTAGCGGGTTACGAGACCCAGTACTTC.

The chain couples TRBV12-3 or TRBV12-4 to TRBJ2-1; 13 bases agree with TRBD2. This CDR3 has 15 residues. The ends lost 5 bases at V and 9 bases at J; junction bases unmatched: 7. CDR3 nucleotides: TGTGCCAGCAGTCCTACTAGCGGGGGGGCAATTGAGCAGTTCTTC. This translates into CASSPTSGGAIEQFF.

The CDR3 DNA sequence: TGTGCCATCAGTGAGAGAGAGGGCCGGCTGGGCTACACCTTC. This codes for CAISEREGRLGYTF. This chain links TRBV10-3 with TRBJ1-2; D remains ambiguous. The V gene lost 2 bases and the J gene lost 8 bases, with 15 bases spanning the gap. The CDR3 is 14 residues long. CDR1 and CDR2 from the germline V gene are ENHRY and SYGVKD.

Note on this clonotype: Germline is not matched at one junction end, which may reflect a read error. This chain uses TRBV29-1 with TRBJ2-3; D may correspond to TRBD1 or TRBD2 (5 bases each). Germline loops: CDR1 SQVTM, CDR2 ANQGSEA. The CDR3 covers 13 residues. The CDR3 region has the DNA TGCAGCGCTGAAAGAGGGGTGGCGGATACGCAGTATTTT. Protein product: CSAERGVADTQYF.

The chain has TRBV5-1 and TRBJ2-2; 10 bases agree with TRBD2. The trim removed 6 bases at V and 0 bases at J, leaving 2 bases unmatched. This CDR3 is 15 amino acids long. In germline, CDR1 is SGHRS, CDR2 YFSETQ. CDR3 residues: CASTSGGTNTGELFF. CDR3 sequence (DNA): TGCGCCAGCACTAGCGGGGGAACGAACACCGGGGAGCTGTTTTTT.

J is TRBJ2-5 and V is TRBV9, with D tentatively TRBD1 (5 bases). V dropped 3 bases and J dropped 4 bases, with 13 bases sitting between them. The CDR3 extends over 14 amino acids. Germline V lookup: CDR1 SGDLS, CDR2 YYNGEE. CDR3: CASSETPRGETQYF. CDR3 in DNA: TGTGCCAGCAGCGAAACCCCTAGGGGAGAGACCCAGTACTTC.

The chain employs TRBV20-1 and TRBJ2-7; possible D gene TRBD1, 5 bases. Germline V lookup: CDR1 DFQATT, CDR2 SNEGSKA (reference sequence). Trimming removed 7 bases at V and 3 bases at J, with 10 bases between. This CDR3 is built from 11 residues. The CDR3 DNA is TGCAGTGTCTCAGGGAACTACGAGCAGTACTTC. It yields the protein CSVSGNYEQYF.

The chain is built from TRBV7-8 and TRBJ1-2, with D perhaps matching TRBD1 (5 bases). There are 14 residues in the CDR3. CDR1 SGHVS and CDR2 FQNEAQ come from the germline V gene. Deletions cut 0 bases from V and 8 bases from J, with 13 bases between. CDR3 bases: TGTGCCAGCAGCTTAGCGGGGCAGGAGGGGGGCTACACCTTC. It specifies CASSLAGQEGGYTF. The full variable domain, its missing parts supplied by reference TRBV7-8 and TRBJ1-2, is GAGVSQSPRYKVAKRGQDVALRCDPISGHVSLFWYQQALGQGPEFLTYFQNEAQLDKSGLPSDRFFAERPEGSVSTLKIQRTQQEDSAVYLCASSLAGQEGGYTFGSGTRLTVV.

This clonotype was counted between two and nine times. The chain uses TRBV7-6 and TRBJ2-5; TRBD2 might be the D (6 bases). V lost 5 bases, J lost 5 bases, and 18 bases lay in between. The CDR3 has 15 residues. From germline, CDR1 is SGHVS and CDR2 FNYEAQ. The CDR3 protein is CASSPRSGVRETQYF. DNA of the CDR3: TGTGCCAGCAGCCCAAGGTCGGGGGTACGGGAGACCCAGTACTTC.

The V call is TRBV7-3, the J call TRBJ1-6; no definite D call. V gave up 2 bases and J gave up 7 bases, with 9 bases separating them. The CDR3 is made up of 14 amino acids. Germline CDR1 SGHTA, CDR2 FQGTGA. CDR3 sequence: CASSLDGVNSPLHF. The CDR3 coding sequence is TGTGCCAGCAGCTTAGACGGGGTCAATTCACCCCTCCACTTT.

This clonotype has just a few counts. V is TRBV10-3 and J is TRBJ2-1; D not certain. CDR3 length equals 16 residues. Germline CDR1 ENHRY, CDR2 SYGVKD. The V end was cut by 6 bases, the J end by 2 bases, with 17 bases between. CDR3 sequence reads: CAIRPDIREAYNEQFF. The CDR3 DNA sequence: TGTGCCATCAGGCCCGACATTAGGGAAGCCTACAATGAGCAGTTCTTC.

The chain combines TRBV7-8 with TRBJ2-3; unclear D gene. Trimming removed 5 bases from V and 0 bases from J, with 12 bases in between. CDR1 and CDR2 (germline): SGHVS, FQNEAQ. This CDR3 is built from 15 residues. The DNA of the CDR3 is TGTGCCAGCAGCCCCTTGGCGGCTAGCACAGATACGCAGTATTTT. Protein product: CASSPLAASTDTQYF.

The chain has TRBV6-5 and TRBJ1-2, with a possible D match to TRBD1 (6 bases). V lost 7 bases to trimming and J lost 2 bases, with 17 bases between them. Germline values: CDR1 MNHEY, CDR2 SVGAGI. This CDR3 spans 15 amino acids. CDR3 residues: CASTRVGGGNYGYTF. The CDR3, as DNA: TGTGCCAGCACCCGGGTAGGGGGGGGCAACTATGGCTACACCTTC.

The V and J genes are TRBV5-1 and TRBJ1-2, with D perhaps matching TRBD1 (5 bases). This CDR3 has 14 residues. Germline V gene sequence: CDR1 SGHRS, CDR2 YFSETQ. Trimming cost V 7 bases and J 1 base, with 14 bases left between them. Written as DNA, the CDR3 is TGCGCCAGCGGATCCTTCGGGGGTAACTATGGCTACACCTTC. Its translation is CASGSFGGNYGYTF.